A selection of T cell receptor beta chains follows, all from one sample in a study of early T cells in non-severe SARS-CoV-2 infection. TCRdb reprocessed the 5' RACE reads via MiXCR and lists one record per CDR3 protein. The data show almost 65,000 distinct CDR3 sequences, 4.9% seen once. Material: whole blood. These receptors originate from an adult who was a healthcare worker with PCR-confirmed SARS-CoV-2 infection or an uninfected control (not recorded which). CDR3s include the opening cysteine and the closing phenylalanine or tryptophan. Only some rows state a clone size, as once, few, many or a class for expanded clones.

cdr3_aa j_call clone_size v_call
CASRGGSGLAPLEQYF TRBJ2-7 many TRBV25-1
CSARQNGNTIYF TRBJ1-3 . TRBV20-1
CASSFAQGLHSYEQYF TRBJ2-7 . TRBV5-6
CASSLRGGPDTEAFF TRBJ1-1 few TRBV5-1
CASSLGQDSYNEQFF TRBJ2-1 many TRBV27
CASSPGLVPDTQYF TRBJ2-3 . TRBV13
CSASRDYQETQYF TRBJ2-5 . TRBV20-1
CSATTKSYGYTF TRBJ1-2 few TRBV20-1
CASALRGALSNEQYF TRBJ2-7 few TRBV12-5
CASNVRGQSSYNEQFF TRBJ2-1 . TRBV19
CASSPPAWHSGNTIYF TRBJ1-3 . TRBV12-3/TRBV12-4
CSARNTGGTTNEKLFF TRBJ1-4 many TRBV20-1
CASQNSGGHNEQFF TRBJ2-1 many TRBV6-6
CASSDPTDYSYEQYF TRBJ2-7 many TRBV10-1
CASSHSGAGGQETQYF TRBJ2-5 many TRBV4-1
CASSLEPTSGSSEQFF TRBJ2-1 few TRBV7-2
CASSLGGSNEQFF TRBJ2-1 few TRBV7-6
CASSQNYEQYF TRBJ2-7 many TRBV14
CSVEDLVSTF TRBJ1-2 many TRBV29-1
CASSFGNEQYF TRBJ2-7 few TRBV12-3/TRBV12-4
CASSSGTSGRSEQFF TRBJ2-1 many TRBV7-2
CSARVDRRSGNTIYF TRBJ1-3 . TRBV20-1
CASSLGRGSNSPLHF TRBJ1-6 few TRBV7-9
CASGGRTSESEQFF TRBJ2-1 many TRBV12-5
CASSLEGQGEDTQYF TRBJ2-3 few TRBV3-1
CASRGGHTEAFF TRBJ1-1 many TRBV28
CASRTSGRNEQFF TRBJ2-1 many TRBV6-5
CASSLDRVNSPLHF TRBJ1-6 many TRBV7-3
CASSDPRTRATLHF TRBJ1-6 . TRBV18
CATSRVLSSDTQYF TRBJ2-3 . TRBV15
CASSGPGGTEAFF TRBJ1-1 few TRBV25-1
CASLGSSYNEQFF TRBJ2-1 . TRBV10-2
CASSPWGQGNYGYTF TRBJ1-2 . TRBV7-9
CASSFGGRTDTQYF TRBJ2-3 many TRBV5-1
CSVCTSGMNEQFF TRBJ2-1 many TRBV29-1
CASSSQRATQYF TRBJ2-3 many TRBV12-3/TRBV12-4
CATSDLGQGFTGELFF TRBJ2-2 many TRBV24-1
CASSSNGGDRTGELFF TRBJ2-2 many TRBV14
CASRAPGLVYGYTF TRBJ1-2 many TRBV6-2/TRBV6-3
CASSHGEPAGGQDYNEQFF TRBJ2-1 few TRBV3-1
CASSIGGSYNEQFF TRBJ2-1 few TRBV19
CASRIGMNYGYTF TRBJ1-2 . TRBV27
CASSSQGAEAFF TRBJ1-1 many TRBV7-9
CASRRLAYYEQYF TRBJ2-7 . TRBV6-5
CASSSPSGHYEQYF TRBJ2-7 . TRBV6-2/TRBV6-3
CASRVDPRSYEQYF TRBJ2-7 few TRBV11-2
CASSLSRVQETQYF TRBJ2-5 many TRBV5-1
CASRTIGQDNEQFF TRBJ2-1 few TRBV2
CATSRGGVSRGNEQFF TRBJ2-1 . TRBV15
CASSTYPDRSGAFF TRBJ1-1 many TRBV6-5
CASTRQGKNTEAFF TRBJ1-1 many TRBV21-1
CATSLSGYTGELFF TRBJ2-2 many TRBV24-1
CASRKQGEAKKLFF TRBJ1-4 . TRBV6-6
CASSDWGDSDTQYF TRBJ2-3 many TRBV6-1